The 25 T cell receptor beta chains below all came from one sample that was sequenced in a study of shared clonotypes between healthy human individuals. This table comes from immunoSEQ multiplex PCR, and its TCRdb copy is limited to in-frame clones, with some not included. Of 1.5 million to 2.5 million clones listed, around 96% are singletons. In the naive CD8 group, cells lacked CD45RO and were positively selected for CCR7, so terminally differentiated effector memory CD45RA+ cells were left out. The specimen was naive CD8+ T cells sorted from blood. Receptor source: a young man in good health.

The V gene is TRBV6-5, the J gene TRBJ2-5, with 8 positions matching TRBD1. The J call may be in error: the DNA end matches TRBJ2-7 better. CDR1 MNHEY and CDR2 SVGAGI come from the germline V gene. The length of the CDR3 is 14 residues. Here the CDR3 reads CASSPTGEAYEQYF. As DNA, the CDR3 is TGTGCCAGCAGCCCGACAGGGGAGGCCTACGAGCAGTACTTC.

V gene TRBV19 combines with J gene TRBJ2-5; maybe TRBD1 (6 bases). The CDR3 loop spans 15 amino acids. Trimming took 5 bases from V and 1 from J, leaving 14 bases between them. Per germline, CDR1 LNHDA and CDR2 SQIVND (reference sequence). CDR3 DNA: TGTGCCAGTAGTGGTTTTAACAGGGCCCAAGAGACCCAGTACTTC. Its translation: CASSGFNRAQETQYF.

The V and J genes are TRBV5-4 and TRBJ2-7; no definite D call. V was cut by 4 bases and J by 7 bases, with 15 bases left in between. This CDR3 spans 13 amino acids. Germline CDR1 reads SGHNT; CDR2 reads YYREEE (reference sequence). CDR3 in DNA: TGTGCCAGCAGCCCCCCCGATAACTTTGAGCAGTACTTC. Translated, it gives CASSPPDNFEQYF.

The chain employs TRBV5-4 and TRBJ2-5; 11 nucleotides line up with TRBD2. CDR1 is SGHNT, CDR2 YYREEE, per germline (reference sequence). J gave up 4 bases and V 5 bases, and 7 bases lay outside the gene matches. CDR3 size: 15 residues. CDR3 residues: CASRQLAGDGETQYF. CDR3 sequence (DNA): TGTGCCAGCAGACAACTAGCGGGAGATGGAGAGACCCAGTACTTC. Full variable domain (remainder filled in from reference TRBV5-4 and TRBJ2-5): ETGVTQSPTHLIKTRGQQVTLRCSSQSGHNTVSWYQQALGQGPQFIFQYYREEENGRGNFPPRFSGLQFPNYSSELNVNALELDDSALYLCASRQLAGDGETQYFGPGTRLLVL.

This sequence joins TRBV19 and TRBJ2-7; 7 positions agree with TRBD2. The V segment lost 2 bases and the J segment 3 bases; nucleotides outside the gene matches: 4. The germline gives CDR1 LNHDA, CDR2 SQIVND (reference sequence). The CDR3 is made up of 14 amino acids. For the CDR3, the DNA is TGTGCCAGTAGTATACGGGGGGACCGCTACGAGCAGTACTTC. This encodes CASSIRGDRYEQYF.

V usage is TRBV7-8 and J usage is TRBJ1-2; D is ambiguous. V lost 2 bases, J lost 3 bases, and 7 bases lay in between. This CDR3 spans 13 amino acids. Germline lookup yields CDR1 SGHVS and CDR2 FQNEAQ. The CDR3 DNA is TGTGCCAGCAGCTTAACAGCGCACTATGGCTACACCTTC. Translation gives CASSLTAHYGYTF. The full variable domain, completed using reference TRBV7-8 and TRBJ1-2, is GAGVSQSPRYKVAKRGQDVALRCDPISGHVSLFWYQQALGQGPEFLTYFQNEAQLDKSGLPSDRFFAERPEGSVSTLKIQRTQQEDSAVYLCASSLTAHYGYTFGSGTRLTVV.

The chain has TRBV6-6 and TRBJ1-2; D is ambiguous. CDR3 length: 13 residues. Germline V gene data show CDR1 as MNHNY and CDR2 as SVGAGI (reference sequence). V lost 6 bases and J 0 bases, leaving 8 bases between the germline ends. CDR3 bases: TGTGCCAGCAGCGACAACCCTAACTATGGCTACACCTTC. Translated: CASSDNPNYGYTF.

On this clone: Other DNA sequences in this specimen translate into the identical CDR3. The CDR3 nucleotides read TGTGCCAGCAGTTTATCGGGACTAGCGTCCTACGAGCAGTACTTC. Translated: CASSLSGLASYEQYF. This chain joins TRBV27 and TRBJ2-7, with 10 bases aligning to TRBD2. The CDR3 runs to 15 residues. J was trimmed by 1 base and V by 0 bases; bases with no gene match: 0. Germline assignment: CDR1 MNHEY and CDR2 SMNVEV (reference sequence).

The CDR3 bases are TGTGCCTGGAGTGTAGAGGGGAGGGGACAGGGGGAGTTTTACGAGCAGTACTTC. As protein: CAWSVEGRGQGEFYEQYF. This rearrangement joins TRBV30 to TRBJ2-7; 11 nucleotides line up with TRBD1. Germline CDR1 GTSNPN, CDR2 SVGIG (reference sequence). V shed 0 bases and J 4 bases; nucleotides not matched to a gene: 14. There are 18 residues in the CDR3.

This sequence joins TRBV5-1 and TRBJ1-1; D is undetermined. The length of the CDR3 is 18 residues. V dropped 5 bases and J dropped 1 base, with 24 bases sitting between them. Germline-derived CDR1 and CDR2 are SGHRS and YFSETQ. CDR3 region: CASSFSLGHRPENTEAFF. The CDR3 DNA sequence: TGCGCCAGCAGTTTTTCCTTGGGTCACCGACCCGAGAACACTGAAGCTTTCTTT. Complete variable domain (other parts from reference TRBV5-1 and TRBJ1-1): KAGVTQTPRYLIKTRGQQVTLSCSPISGHRSVSWYQQTPGQGLQFLFEYFSETQRNKGNFPGRFSGRQFSNSRSEMNVSTLELGDSALYLCASSFSLGHRPENTEAFFGQGTRLTVV.

Worth noting for this clone: This CDR3 is also generated by other DNA sequences in the sample. This chain connects TRBV7-6 to TRBJ2-7; D is ambiguous. Trimming removed 1 base from V and 6 bases from J, with 7 bases in between. Germline CDR1 reads SGHVS; CDR2 reads FNYEAQ. The CDR3 totals 12 residues. The CDR3 is CASSLEGLEQYF. CDR3 bases: TGTGCCAGCAGCTTAGAGGGTCTCGAGCAGTACTTC.

This sequence joins TRBV7-3 and TRBJ2-1, with 7 bases matching TRBD1. Germline assignment: CDR1 SGHTA and CDR2 FQGTGA. J gave up 5 bases and V 3 bases, and 4 bases lay outside the gene matches. CDR3 length: 14 residues. The CDR3 bases are TGTGCCAGCAGCTTGGGGGACAGAGACAATGAGCAGTTCTTC. Encoded protein: CASSLGDRDNEQFF.

The chain couples TRBV5-4 to TRBJ1-1; D not resolved. The V gene's germline CDR1 is SGHNT and CDR2 YYREEE (reference sequence). V was clipped by 4 bases and J by 6 bases, with 7 bases between them. The CDR3 covers 11 residues. CDR3 nucleotide sequence: TGTGCCAGCAGCACATTTTCTGAAGCTTTCTTT. Residues: CASSTFSEAFF. Using reference TRBV5-4 and TRBJ1-1 for the parts outside the CDR3, the full variable domain is ETGVTQSPTHLIKTRGQQVTLRCSSQSGHNTVSWYQQALGQGPQFIFQYYREEENGRGNFPPRFSGLQFPNYSSELNVNALELDDSALYLCASSTFSEAFFGQGTRLTVV.

The chain joins TRBV21-1 to TRBJ2-7; TRBD2, as called in the table, went unchecked against the DNA. TRBV21-1 is an annotated pseudogene. The CDR3 runs 15 residues. CDR3 residues: CASSPRTSGTYEQYF. In DNA form, the CDR3 reads TGTGCCAGCAGCCCCCGGACTAGCGGGACTTACGAGCAGTACTTC.

In the case of this clone: The germline gene is not matched at one end of the junction; a read error may be the cause. The J gene is TRBJ1-4, the V gene TRBV13; D is uncertain. The germline CDR1 and CDR2 sequences are PRHDT and FYEKMQ (reference sequence). The CDR3 sequence is 11 residues long. This CDR3 is CASSSSLRIVF. The CDR3 region has the DNA TGTGCCAGCAGCTCCTCCTTGAGGATCGTTTTT. Complete variable domain (other parts from reference TRBV13 and TRBJ1-4): AAGVIQSPRHLIKEKRETATLKCYPIPRHDTVYWYQQGPGQDPQFLISFYEKMQSDKGSIPDRFSAQQFSDYHSELNMSSLELGDSALYFCASSSSLRIVFGSGTQLSVL.

The chain links TRBV29-1 to TRBJ2-7, with TRBD1 matching 7 bases. The V gene end was trimmed by 0 bases and the J gene end by 3 bases; junction bases not matched to a gene: 8. This CDR3 spans 15 amino acids. CDR1 SQVTM and CDR2 ANQGSEA come from the germline V gene. The CDR3 protein is CSVEDRSRGRYEQYF. The CDR3 bases are TGCAGCGTTGAAGATCGTAGTAGGGGGCGCTACGAGCAGTACTTC.

The V gene is TRBV28, the J gene TRBJ2-1; 8 bases are shared with TRBD1. Per the germline V gene, CDR1 is MDHEN and CDR2 is SYDVKM. The CDR3 has 16 residues. V lost 4 bases to trimming and J lost 6 bases; unmatched junction nucleotides: 11. CDR3 DNA: TGTGCCAGCAGTTCTATCCGGGACAGGTCGTTCAATGAGCAGTTCTTC. Its protein is CASSSIRDRSFNEQFF.

This clone has more than one count but fewer than ten. This chain links TRBV6-1 with TRBJ1-2; D is perhaps TRBD1 (5 bases). Germline loops: CDR1 MNHNS, CDR2 SASEGT. The ends were cut back, 6 bases at V and 3 bases at J, with 8 bases in the middle. The CDR3 totals 12 residues. CDR3 coding DNA: TGTGCCAGCAGGGGGGGGGACTATGGCTACACCTTC. The encoded protein is CASRGGDYGYTF.

The chain links TRBV7-9 to TRBJ1-2; TRBD1 aligns across 11 bases. The germline V gene encodes CDR1 SEHNR and CDR2 FQNEAQ (reference sequence). The length of the CDR3 is 15 residues. The V gene end was trimmed by 4 bases and the J gene end by 4 bases; junction bases not matched to a gene: 5. CDR3 in amino acids: CASSSSGQGAYGYTF. CDR3 DNA sequence: TGTGCCAGCAGCTCGTCCGGACAGGGGGCCTATGGCTACACCTTC.

This clone was counted between two and nine times. Different DNA sequences within this sample yield the same CDR3. The chain employs TRBV27 and TRBJ2-2; the D is unclear. The V and J ends lost 3 bases and 2 bases respectively, with 1 base between them. Germline CDR1 and CDR2: MNHEY and SMNVEV (reference sequence). The CDR3 length is 12 residues. The CDR3 coding sequence is TGTGCCAGCAGTTTTAACACCGGGGAGCTGTTTTTT. Protein: CASSFNTGELFF.

This clone was detected a few times. Distinct nucleotide sequences in the sample also encode this CDR3. This chain connects TRBV5-4 to TRBJ2-7, with no clear D. V was pared by 0 bases and J by 4 bases, with 5 bases between. CDR3 length: 12 residues. Germline CDR1 is SGHNT and CDR2 is YYREEE (reference sequence). Here the CDR3 reads CASSLGTYEQYF. CDR3 DNA: TGTGCCAGCAGCTTGGGTACGTACGAGCAGTACTTC.

J is TRBJ2-5 and V is TRBV5-8, with 9 bases aligning to TRBD1. Per germline, CDR1 SGHTS and CDR2 YDEGEE. The CDR3 length is 15 residues. V shed 3 bases, J shed 4 bases, and the junction held 7 bases outside the gene matches. CDR3 bases: TGTGCCAGCAGCTGGGGACAGGGCGGAGGAGAGACCCAGTACTTC. This translates into CASSWGQGGGETQYF.

The chain combines TRBV19 with TRBJ2-7; weak D call: TRBD2 (7 bases). In germline, CDR1 is LNHDA, CDR2 SQIVND (reference sequence). The V gene lost 5 bases and the J gene lost 6 bases, with 17 bases spanning the gap. CDR3 length equals 14 residues. The CDR3 DNA follows: TGTGCCAGTAGTCCCCGAGGGGGAGGGCTCGAGCAGTACTTC. Its protein product is CASSPRGGGLEQYF.

The V and J genes are TRBV5-6 and TRBJ2-3; D is unclear. The germline V gene has CDR1 SGHDT and CDR2 YYEEEE. The CDR3 contains 13 residues. Trimming took 4 bases from V and 7 from J, leaving 13 bases between them. In DNA form, the CDR3 reads TGTGCCAGCAGCCCAGAGAGTGCGAATACGCAGTATTTT. It encodes CASSPESANTQYF.

The V call is TRBV13, the J call TRBJ2-2, with TRBD1 matching over 11 bases. This CDR3 spans 16 amino acids. Germline loops: CDR1 PRHDT, CDR2 FYEKMQ (reference sequence). V lost 5 bases and J lost 2; bases outside the gene matches: 4. In DNA, the CDR3 is TGTGCCAGCAGCCCCTGGACAGGGGGCAACACCGGGGAGCTGTTTTTT. Protein product: CASSPWTGGNTGELFF.